This T cell receptor (beta chain) is from a study of CXCR3-negative and CXCR3-positive naive CD8 T cells. Across the study: Across all libraries, TRB reads numbered around 140 million, with about 1.5 +/- 0.3 million in each library.

The study, taken as a whole, reports: Whereas memory cells differed, naive CXCR3-negative and CXCR3-positive cells shared similar TRBV-TRBJ usage. Hydrophobicity of TRB CDR3s was greater in CXCR3-positive naive cells than in CXCR3-negative naive cells.

The V gene's germline CDR1 is MDHEN and CDR2 SYDVKM. The CDR3 runs 12 residues. Libraries of TRB cDNA were made by 5' RACE and carried UMIs. TCRdb reprocessed the 5' RACE reads; each CDR3 protein has one entry and no DNA is given. Its table lists 75,000 to 100,000 distinct CDR3 sequences. Phenotypically, naive CD8+ T cells corresponded to CD45RO-CCR7+CD27+CD95-. To note about this clonotype: Its cognate antigen is unknown.

V gene TRBV28 combines with J gene TRBJ2-2; checking the TCRdb D call of TRBD1 is not possible without DNA. This sequence was found in a human donor in good health. Some clones in this sample may be carry-over from other donors' samples. Sequences were obtained from naive CXCR3+ CD8+ T cells from blood. The subset: CD45RO-CCR7+CD27+CD95- naive CD8+ T cells expressing CXCR3 (TNR3+). This CDR3 reads CASTPGFGELFF.